This note documents a single TCR beta chain sequence. Its specificity is not known. The sample originates from a study of T cell repertoires in cytomegalovirus infection. Across the study: Public TCR beta signatures indicated both CMV infection and matching HLA type. Study-wide results and limits: CMV-specific HLA-C-restricted TCR beta clonotypes dominated the ex vivo response.

MiXCR was run by TCRdb on the reads, yielding one entry per CDR3 protein. This sample has about 920,000 distinct CDR3 sequences, with more than 25% found just once. V lost 1 base, J lost 0 bases, and 10 bases lay in between. CDR3 length: 15 amino acids. Germline V gene sequence: CDR1 SGHNT, CDR2 YYREEE (reference sequence). The rearrangement links TRBV5-4 to TRBJ2-5; unclear D gene. This material consisted of cultured CD8+ T cells from PBMCs, taken from culture after CMV antigen stimulation. This receptor was taken from a human donor in good health (CMV status not recorded). Some clones in this sample may be carry-over from other donors' samples. This CDR3 is CASSLRGNNQETQYF. In DNA, the CDR3 is TGTGCCAGCAGCTTGCGTGGGAATAACCAAGAGACCCAGTACTTC. Full variable domain (remainder filled in from reference TRBV5-4 and TRBJ2-5): ETGVTQSPTHLIKTRGQQVTLRCSSQSGHNTVSWYQQALGQGPQFIFQYYREEENGRGNFPPRFSGLQFPNYSSELNVNALELDDSALYLCASSLRGNNQETQYFGPGTRLLVL.